Below, 31 T cell receptor beta chains from the same sample are listed, as sequenced in a study of T cell changes during pregnancy in multiple sclerosis. The protocol was immunoSEQ multiplex PCR, while the TCRdb copy is restricted to in-frame clones and leaves out a portion. This repertoire shows 20,000 to 25,000 clones, around 81% found once; its top ten account for around 16%. The source material was CD8+ T cells from peripheral blood mononuclear cells, sampled in the first trimester of pregnancy. The receptors come from a female donor in good health, enrolled as a control in a pregnancy study.

The rearrangement joins TRBV4-1 to TRBJ2-7, with TRBD2 identical over 8 bases. In germline, CDR1 is MGHRA, CDR2 YSYEKL. The CDR3 is 15 amino acids. The V gene end was trimmed by 4 bases and the J gene end by 7 bases; junction bases not matched to a gene: 12. The chain's CDR3 is CASSLEDSGGREQYF. The CDR3 region has the DNA TGCGCCAGCAGCCTCGAAGATAGCGGCGGGAGGGAGCAGTACTTC.

The chain has TRBV19 and TRBJ1-2; D uncertain. This CDR3 has 15 amino acids. Trimming stripped 3 bases from V and 0 bases from J, with 11 bases between. CDR1 is LNHDA, CDR2 SQIVND, per germline (reference sequence). DNA of the CDR3: TGTGCCAGTAGTATTGAGGACTTAGCTAACTATGGCTACACCTTC. The encoded protein is CASSIEDLANYGYTF.

This clone was seen once. This chain links TRBV2 with TRBJ1-2, with 7 bases lining up with TRBD1. The J segment lost 5 bases and the V segment lost 6 bases, leaving 9 bases of the junction unmatched. This CDR3 is 14 amino acids long. Germline assignment: CDR1 SNHLY and CDR2 FYNNEI. This CDR3 reads CASRDGGGKYGYTF. The CDR3 nucleotides are TGTGCCAGCAGGGACGGAGGGGGCAAGTATGGCTACACCTTC.

V usage is TRBV9 and J usage is TRBJ2-7, with 7 bases matching TRBD1. Germline trimming cut 4 bases from V and 6 bases from J; bases unmatched to any gene: 4. The CDR3 consists of 12 residues. Germline loops: CDR1 SGDLS, CDR2 YYNGEE. CDR3 loop: CASSNRGGEQYF. The CDR3 DNA reads as TGTGCCAGCAGCAACAGGGGCGGCGAGCAGTACTTC.

This clone has just one count. J is TRBJ2-1 and V is TRBV7-6; 12 bases fit TRBD2. The junction had 8 bases not matched to a gene; V was cut back by 3 bases and J by 8 bases. The CDR3 loop spans 16 amino acids. The V gene's germline CDR1 is SGHVS and CDR2 FNYEAQ. CDR3 bases: TGTGCCAGCAGCTTCGAACCTAGCGGGAGGGCCTATGAGCAGTTCTTC. It yields the protein CASSFEPSGRAYEQFF.

This clone has a handful of counts. The genes are TRBV5-4 and TRBJ1-1; D is ambiguous. The V end was cut by 0 bases, the J end by 0 bases, with 12 bases between. Germline CDR1 reads SGHNT; CDR2 reads YYREEE (reference sequence). There are 16 residues in the CDR3. The CDR3 loop is CASSLGGSPMNTEAFF. DNA of the CDR3: TGTGCCAGCAGCTTGGGAGGCAGCCCCATGAACACTGAAGCTTTCTTT.

The chain is built from TRBV2 and TRBJ2-1, with 8 bases lining up with TRBD2. Trimming took 8 bases from V and 8 from J; bases not matched to a gene: 8. This CDR3 contains 13 residues. The V gene's germline CDR1 is SNHLY and CDR2 FYNNEI. The chain's CDR3 is CASGGTRRDEQFF. For the CDR3, the DNA is TGTGCCAGCGGGGGGACTAGGAGGGATGAGCAGTTCTTC.

CDR3 DNA sequence: TGTGCCAGCAGTTCGACAGGGGGTACCCACGAGCAGTACTTC. This sequence encodes CASSSTGGTHEQYF. This chain joins TRBV28 and TRBJ2-7; 9 nucleotides line up with TRBD1. Germline V gene sequence: CDR1 MDHEN, CDR2 SYDVKM. Trimming removed 4 bases from V and 5 bases from J; junction bases left unmatched: 6. This CDR3 region has 14 residues. The complete variable domain, with remaining parts taken from reference TRBV28 and TRBJ2-7, reads DVKVTQSSRYLVKRTGEKVFLECVQDMDHENMFWYRQDPGLGLRLIYFSYDVKMKEKGDIPEGYSVSREKKERFSLILESASTNQTSMYLCASSSTGGTHEQYFGPGTRLTVT.

The rearrangement joins TRBV7-9 to TRBJ2-7; 7 nucleotides line up with TRBD1. Germline lookup yields CDR1 SEHNR and CDR2 FQNEAQ (reference sequence). The CDR3 is made up of 17 amino acids. After removal of 1 base from V and 7 bases from J, the junction contained 16 bases not matched to a gene. The CDR3 reads CASSLEGGRGNNYEQYF. For the CDR3, the DNA is TGTGCCAGCAGCTTAGAGGGTGGCAGGGGGAATAATTATGAGCAGTACTTC.

The chain joins TRBV9 to TRBJ1-1; D not certain. CDR1 SGDLS and CDR2 YYNGEE come from the germline V gene. Trimming left V 1 base short and J 7 bases short, with 8 bases between. This CDR3 spans 12 amino acids. CDR3 in amino acids: CASSVTGVEAFF. Written as DNA, the CDR3 is TGTGCCAGCAGCGTAACCGGGGTTGAAGCTTTCTTT.

This sequence joins TRBV6-1 and TRBJ2-5; TRBD2 aligns across 10 bases. Germline V gives CDR1 MNHNS, CDR2 SASEGT. Trimming took 1 base from V and 4 from J; bases not matched to a gene: 3. The CDR3 is 15 amino acids. CDR3 region: CASSEEAGGPETQYF. The CDR3 nucleotides read TGTGCCAGCAGTGAAGAAGCGGGGGGGCCAGAGACCCAGTACTTC.

The J gene is TRBJ1-6, the V gene TRBV7-6; D call uncertain. Germline V lookup: CDR1 SGHVS, CDR2 FNYEAQ. The CDR3 totals 16 residues. V shed 5 bases and J shed 0 bases, with 11 bases lying between them. The CDR3 DNA sequence: TGTGCCAGCAGCCTTAGTAGCGCCTCCTATAATTCACCCCTCCACTTT. Translation: CASSLSSASYNSPLHF.

This chain links TRBV2 with TRBJ2-1, with D tentatively TRBD2 (5 bases). V lost 3 bases and J lost 2, with 14 bases in between. This CDR3 has 16 residues. Germline V gene data show CDR1 as SNHLY and CDR2 as FYNNEI. CDR3 protein: CASSERRRATYNEQFF. The CDR3, as DNA: TGTGCCAGCAGTGAGAGACGGCGGGCCACCTACAATGAGCAGTTCTTC.

The chain uses TRBV2 and TRBJ2-7, with TRBD2 identical over 13 bases. This CDR3 spans 14 amino acids. Germline assignment: CDR1 SNHLY and CDR2 FYNNEI. The V segment lost 11 bases and the J segment 5 bases; nucleotides outside the gene matches: 9. CDR3 sequence reads: CALGGTSGINEQYF. As DNA, the CDR3 is TGTGCCTTGGGGGGGACTAGCGGGATTAACGAGCAGTACTTC.

The chain joins TRBV29-1 to TRBJ1-5; D gene uncertain. The CDR3 loop spans 13 amino acids. Trimming took 7 bases from V and 7 from J, leaving 17 bases between them. CDR1 SQVTM and CDR2 ANQGSEA come from the germline V gene. The CDR3, as DNA: TGCAGCGCCCAGGCGAAGGGAGGGCAGCCCCAGCATTTT. It codes for CSAQAKGGQPQHF.

The V and J genes are TRBV6-5 and TRBJ2-1, with TRBD2 as a possible D gene (6 bases). With 6 bases removed from V and 6 bases from J, the gap between germline ends came to 15 bases. This CDR3 contains 14 residues. The germline CDR1 and CDR2 sequences are MNHEY and SVGAGI. The CDR3 region has the DNA TGTGCCAGCAGCCCGGATGGGACTTCCAATGAGCAGTTCTTC. Translating gives CASSPDGTSNEQFF.

The rearrangement uses TRBV6-1 and TRBJ2-1; 8 bases fit TRBD2. V trimming: 1 base; J trimming: 9 bases; junction bases outside the gene matches: 11. CDR1 MNHNS and CDR2 SASEGT come from the germline V gene. The CDR3 consists of 16 residues. In nucleotides, the CDR3 is TGTGCCAGCAGTGAAGAAGCGGGAGATGGGGTGGGTGAGCAGTTCTTC. Amino acids: CASSEEAGDGVGEQFF.

This clone has only a few counts. V is TRBV18 and J is TRBJ2-7, with 7 bases lining up with TRBD1. After removal of 2 bases from V and 2 bases from J, the junction contained 6 bases not matched to a gene. CDR3 length: 15 residues. Germline CDR1 KGHSH, CDR2 LQKENI. The CDR3: CASSPTGAKTYEQYF. CDR3 bases: TGTGCCAGCTCACCAACAGGGGCCAAGACCTACGAGCAGTACTTC. Looking up the rest from reference TRBV18 and TRBJ2-7 gives the full variable domain: NAGVMQNPRHLVRRRGQEARLRCSPMKGHSHVYWYRQLPEEGLKFMVYLQKENIIDESGMPKERFSAEFPKEGPSILRIQQVVRGDSAAYFCASSPTGAKTYEQYFGPGTRLTVT.

V and J are TRBV6-1 and TRBJ1-4, with 9 nucleotides matching TRBD1. Germline CDR1 MNHNS, CDR2 SASEGT. V lost 5 bases, J lost 7 bases, and 5 bases stayed unmatched. The CDR3 has 14 residues. The CDR3 is CASSTGQGGEKLFF. CDR3 DNA sequence: TGTGCCAGCAGTACGGGACAGGGTGGTGAAAAACTGTTTTTT.

The V gene is TRBV6-1, the J gene TRBJ2-1; D is possibly TRBD2 (6 bases). Germline CDR1 is MNHNS and CDR2 is SASEGT. The V and J ends lost 5 bases and 1 base respectively, with 12 bases between them. CDR3 length: 15 amino acids. CDR3 region: CASSMIAVSYNEQFF. DNA for the CDR3: TGTGCCAGCAGTATGATAGCGGTGTCCTACAATGAGCAGTTCTTC.

The genes are TRBV19 and TRBJ1-2; D is uncertain. The V end lost 10 bases, the J end lost 4 bases, and 19 bases lay between the germline ends. The germline CDR1 and CDR2 sequences are LNHDA and SQIVND (reference sequence). The CDR3 runs to 14 residues. The CDR3 DNA sequence: TGTGCCAAAAGGGAGCCTCCCGAGCCCTATGGCTACACCTTC. Protein product: CAKREPPEPYGYTF.

V is TRBV5-4 and J is TRBJ2-7; 13 bases align to TRBD2. The CDR3 length is 15 residues. CDR1 and CDR2 from the germline V gene are SGHNT and YYREEE (reference sequence). The V and J ends lost 3 bases and 6 bases, in that order; junction bases with no gene match: 6. CDR3 coding DNA: TGTGCCAGCAGCTCGACTAGCGGGGGGCCCGGCGAGCAGTACTTC. Translating it yields CASSSTSGGPGEQYF.

The V call is TRBV19, the J call TRBJ2-2; TRBD1 agrees at 9 bases. Losses at the gene ends were 8 bases for V and 4 bases for J; bases not matched to a gene: 5. CDR1 is LNHDA, CDR2 SQIVND, per germline (reference sequence). The CDR3 is 14 amino acids. The CDR3 DNA reads TGTGCCAGTGGGAGGGGACAGGGCACCGGGGAGCTGTTTTTT. This gives the protein CASGRGQGTGELFF. Full variable domain (remainder filled in from reference TRBV19 and TRBJ2-2): DGGITQSPKYLFRKEGQNVTLSCEQNLNHDAMYWYRQDPGQGLRLIYYSQIVNDFQKGDIAEGYSVSREKKESFPLTVTSAQKNPTAFYLCASGRGQGTGELFFGEGSRLTVL.

The rearrangement joins TRBV9 to TRBJ2-5; 9 nucleotides agree with TRBD2. Looked up from germline, CDR1 is SGDLS and CDR2 is YYNGEE. The CDR3 extends over 15 amino acids. Unmatched junction bases numbered 5, after V lost 0 bases and J lost 5 bases. CDR3 coding DNA: TGTGCCAGCAGCGTAGTGGGCGGGGGGGCGGAGACCCAGTACTTC. Translated, it gives CASSVVGGGAETQYF.

The chain carries TRBV19 and TRBJ2-1; 7 bases are shared with TRBD2. Unmatched junction bases numbered 23, after V lost 1 base and J lost 8 bases. CDR1 is LNHDA and CDR2 is SQIVND in the germline V gene (reference sequence). The CDR3 is 20 residues long. In nucleotides, the CDR3 is TGTGCCAGTAGTATAGGTACCCTGTTTCGTTGGGAGGGCGAGTTCGATGAGCAGTTCTTC. Protein: CASSIGTLFRWEGEFDEQFF.

This chain joins TRBV5-5 and TRBJ1-2, with TRBD1 as a possible D gene (6 bases). V lost 2 bases and J lost 2, with 13 bases in between. The CDR3 covers 15 residues. Germline values: CDR1 SGHKS, CDR2 YYEKEE (reference sequence). CDR3 DNA: TGTGCCAGCAGCTTAATACGGACAGTCAACTATGGCTACACCTTC. Its translation: CASSLIRTVNYGYTF.

The chain joins TRBV19 to TRBJ1-2, with 8 positions matching TRBD1. Germline trimming cut 5 bases from V and 5 bases from J; bases unmatched to any gene: 1. From germline, CDR1 is LNHDA and CDR2 SQIVND (reference sequence). This CDR3 region has 12 residues. The CDR3 DNA is TGTGCCAGTAGTCGACAGGGGTATGGCTACACCTTC. This codes for CASSRQGYGYTF.

CDR3 sequence reads: CASSQGDRGLGGEQFF. The CDR3 coding sequence is TGCGCCAGCAGCCAAGGAGACAGGGGTCTTGGTGGTGAGCAGTTCTTC. The chain has TRBV4-3 and TRBJ2-1, with 8 bases fitting TRBD1. The CDR3 is 16 residues long. Looked up from germline, CDR1 is LGHNA and CDR2 is YSLEER. J lost 9 bases, V lost 1 base, and 11 bases had no gene match.

Concerning this clone itself: Other nucleotide sequences from this sample produce the same CDR3. The genes are TRBV6-1 and TRBJ2-3; 9 bases are a match to TRBD2. The germline V gene encodes CDR1 MNHNS and CDR2 SASEGT. V lost 3 bases and J lost 1; bases outside the gene matches: 2. This CDR3 region has 15 residues. CDR3 coding DNA: TGTGCCAGCAGTGAGGTAGCGGGGGGCACAGATACGCAGTATTTT. Protein product: CASSEVAGGTDTQYF.

J is TRBJ2-3 and V is TRBV29-1; D perhaps matches TRBD1 (6 bases). V lost 2 bases to trimming and J lost 2 bases, with 8 bases between them. Germline values: CDR1 SQVTM, CDR2 ANQGSEA. This CDR3 has 13 amino acids. The CDR3 region has the DNA TGCAGCGTTGAAACAGGGTACACAGATACGCAGTATTTT. Translated: CSVETGYTDTQYF.

This clone was recorded only once. V and J are TRBV6-1 and TRBJ1-3; 9 bases are a match to TRBD1. The CDR3 runs to 15 residues. The germline V gene encodes CDR1 MNHNS and CDR2 SASEGT. The trim removed 5 bases at V and 4 bases at J, leaving 6 bases unmatched. The DNA for the CDR3 is TGTGCCAGCAGTCAGGGACAGGGTTGGGGAAACACCATATATTTT. It codes for CASSQGQGWGNTIYF.